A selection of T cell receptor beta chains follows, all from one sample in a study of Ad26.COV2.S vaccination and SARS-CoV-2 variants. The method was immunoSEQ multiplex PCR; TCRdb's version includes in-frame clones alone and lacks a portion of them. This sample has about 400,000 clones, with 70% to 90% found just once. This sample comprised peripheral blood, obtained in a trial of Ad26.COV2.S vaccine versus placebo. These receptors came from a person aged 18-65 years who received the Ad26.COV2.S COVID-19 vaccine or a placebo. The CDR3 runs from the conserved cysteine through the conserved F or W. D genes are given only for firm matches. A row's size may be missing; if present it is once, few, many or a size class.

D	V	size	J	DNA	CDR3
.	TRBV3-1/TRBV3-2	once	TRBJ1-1	TGTGCCAGCAGCCAAAGTCGGGTAGGGACTGAAGCTTTCTTT	CASSQSRVGTEAFF
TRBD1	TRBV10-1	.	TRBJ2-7	TGCGCCAGCAGTGCCGGGACAGGAATCTACGAGCAGTACTTC	CASSAGTGIYEQYF
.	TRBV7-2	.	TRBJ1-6	TGTGCCAGCAGCTTAGACAGCCCCTATAATTCACCCCTCCACTTT	CASSLDSPYNSPLHF
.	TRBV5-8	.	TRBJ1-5	TGTGCCAGCAGCGTTGGTTCGGTCGATAGTCAGCCCCAGCATTTT	CASSVGSVDSQPQHF
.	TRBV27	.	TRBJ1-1	TGTGCCAGCAGCCTCAGGGAAAACACTGAAGCTTTCTTT	CASSLRENTEAFF
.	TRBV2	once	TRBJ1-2	TGTGCCAGCAGGAGGGGGACCCTAGGCTACACCTTC	CASRRGTLGYTF
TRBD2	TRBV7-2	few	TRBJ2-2	TGTGCCAGCAGCTTGGTAGGACTAGCGGGGACCCGGAACACCGGGGAGCTGTTTTTT	CASSLVGLAGTRNTGELFF
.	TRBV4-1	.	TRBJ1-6	TGCGCCAGCAGCCAAGGCTGGGAGAATTCACCCCTCCACTTT	CASSQGWENSPLHF
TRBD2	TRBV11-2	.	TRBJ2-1	TGTGCCAGCAGCTTAGTTGGCGGGGGACTATACAATGAGCAGTTCTTC	CASSLVGGGLYNEQFF
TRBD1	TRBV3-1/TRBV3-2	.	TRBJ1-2	TGTGCCAGCAGCCTCAGGGGGGACTATGGCTACACCTTC	CASSLRGDYGYTF
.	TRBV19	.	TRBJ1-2	TGTGCCAGTAGTTGGCAGGCGACCCTCATCTATGGCTACACCTTC	CASSWQATLIYGYTF
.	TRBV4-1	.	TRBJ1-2	TGCGCCAGCAGCCAAGTTTTGAGTAACTATGGCTACACCTTC	CASSQVLSNYGYTF
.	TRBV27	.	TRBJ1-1	TGTGCCAGCAGTAGTAACAGGGTCGGGGGTGAAGCTTTCTTT	CASSSNRVGGEAFF
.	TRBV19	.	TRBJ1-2	TGTGCCAGTAGTATCACCCCAGGACACAGCTATGGCTACACCTTC	CASSITPGHSYGYTF
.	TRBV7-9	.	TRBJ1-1	TGTGCCAGCAGCTTACTACGGGGTCTGGCTTTCTTT	CASSLLRGLAFF
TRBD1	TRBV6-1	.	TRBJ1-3	TGTGCCAGCAGTGAGGGATGGGGACAGGGGTCTGGAAACACCATATATTTT	CASSEGWGQGSGNTIYF
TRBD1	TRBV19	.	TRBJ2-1	TGTGCCAGTAGTATAGACCTGGGACAGGGTTACAATGAGCAGTTCTTC	CASSIDLGQGYNEQFF
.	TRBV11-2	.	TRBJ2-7	TGTGCCAGCAGCAAGGGTCTGAGCTCCTACGAGCAGTACTTC	CASSKGLSSYEQYF
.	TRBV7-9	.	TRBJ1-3	TGTGCCAGCAGCGCGATCCGGACGGCCTCTGGAAACACCATATATTTT	CASSAIRTASGNTIYF
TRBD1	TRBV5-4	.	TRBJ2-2	TGTGCCAGCAGCCAACAGGGGGGCACCGGGGAGCTGTTTTTT	CASSQQGGTGELFF
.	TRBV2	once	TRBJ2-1	TGTGCCAGCAGTGAAGGGCGGGAATACAATGAGCAGTTCTTC	CASSEGREYNEQFF
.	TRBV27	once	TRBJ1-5	TGTGCCAGCAGTTTATCCCCCCCCGGGACATTCAGTAGCAATCAGCCCCAGCATTTT	CASSLSPPGTFSSNQPQHF
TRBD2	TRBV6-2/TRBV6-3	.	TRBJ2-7	TGTGCCAGCAGTTACTCGCGGGGGGCGGCTTTCTACGAGCAGTACTTC	CASSYSRGAAFYEQYF
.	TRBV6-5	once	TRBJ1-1	TGTGCCAGCAGTTACTCGACAGTTAACATGAACACTGAAGCTTTCTTT	CASSYSTVNMNTEAFF
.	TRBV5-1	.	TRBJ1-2	TGCGCCAGCAGCTTGGATGGCAGCAGCTATGGCTACACCTTC	CASSLDGSSYGYTF
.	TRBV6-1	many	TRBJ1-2	TGTGCCAGCAGTGAAGGGTACGGCGGGGCAGGCTACACCTTC	CASSEGYGGAGYTF
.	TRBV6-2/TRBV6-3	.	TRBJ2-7	TGTGCCAGCAGTTACTCGATGATCCTAGCAGATCTAGGCGAGCAGTACTTC	CASSYSMILADLGEQYF
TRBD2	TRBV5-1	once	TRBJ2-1	TGCGCCAGCAGCTTGGGTCTAGCGGGGGGAAGTCCGTTCTTC	CASSLGLAGGSPFF
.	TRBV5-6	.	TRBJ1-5	TGTGCCAGCAGCGCATACCGGGACCACAATCAGCCCCAGCATTTT	CASSAYRDHNQPQHF
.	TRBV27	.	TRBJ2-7	TGTGCCAGCAGTTCGGTCAACAACAACGAGCAGTACTTC	CASSSVNNNEQYF
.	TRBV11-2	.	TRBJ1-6	TGTGCCAGCAGCCACCGGACGGAATATTCACCCCTCCACTTT	CASSHRTEYSPLHF
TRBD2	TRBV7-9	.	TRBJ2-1	TGTGCCAGCAGCTATCGGACTAGCAGCTACAATGAGCAGTTCTTC	CASSYRTSSYNEQFF
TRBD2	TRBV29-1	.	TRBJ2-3	TGCAGCGTTGTGAGAGGCCGGGGGGGGATTAGCACAGATACGCAGTATTTT	CSVVRGRGGISTDTQYF
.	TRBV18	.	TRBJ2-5	TGTGCCAGCTCACCACTCCCGGGAGAGACCCAGTACTTC	CASSPLPGETQYF
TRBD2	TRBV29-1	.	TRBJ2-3	TGCAGCGTTGCTCGGGCTAGCGGAACAGATACGCAGTATTTT	CSVARASGTDTQYF
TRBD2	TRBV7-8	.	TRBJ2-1	TGTGCCAGCAGCTTAGATATTCTAGCGGGCCATTATGAGCAGTTCTTC	CASSLDILAGHYEQFF
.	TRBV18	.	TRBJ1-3	TGTGCCAGCTCACCCCGAACCGAGGGTTCTGGAAACACCATATATTTT	CASSPRTEGSGNTIYF
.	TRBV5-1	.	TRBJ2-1	TGCGCCAGCAGCTTGGTTTCTAGCGACCACAATGAGCAGTTCTTC	CASSLVSSDHNEQFF
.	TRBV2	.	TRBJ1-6	TGTGCCAGCCTTCGAAGGGATCTACGGAATTCACCCCTCCACTTT	CASLRRDLRNSPLHF
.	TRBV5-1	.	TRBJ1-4	TGCGCCAGCAGCTTGGCGCCACGGTCCGATGAAAAACTGTTTTTT	CASSLAPRSDEKLFF
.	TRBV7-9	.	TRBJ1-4	TGTGCCAGCATCTTAACTCTCCGGGAAGATGAAAAACTGTTTTTT	CASILTLREDEKLFF